Below, 27 T cell receptor beta chains from the same sample are listed, as sequenced in a study of T-cell memory formation after mild COVID-19. MiXCR was run by TCRdb on the 5' RACE reads, yielding one entry per CDR3 protein. The table includes 350,000 to 500,000 distinct CDR3 sequences, 15% to 25% detected once. The sequenced material came from PBMCs or a T cell subset sorted from them (not recorded which). The source of these receptors is an adult woman who had mild COVID-19 (a few samples of this study predate the infection). Cell type and time point are not known.

This clonotype has only a few counts. The chain carries TRBV25-1 and TRBJ1-1, with D tentatively TRBD1 (6 bases). Germline V gene data show CDR1 as MGHDK and CDR2 as SYGVNS. V was trimmed by 6 bases and J by 8 bases, leaving 19 bases between them. This CDR3 contains 14 residues. The DNA of the CDR3 is TGTGCCAGCAGAAAACAGGGTTCTACGGCAGAAGCTTTCTTT. Translated: CASRKQGSTAEAFF.

The V and J genes are TRBV5-1 and TRBJ1-5; 11 bases are a match to TRBD1. This CDR3 is built from 14 residues. The J segment lost 10 bases and the V segment lost 4 bases, leaving 7 bases of the junction unmatched. Germline assignment: CDR1 SGHRS and CDR2 YFSETQ. CDR3 in amino acids: CASSLGTGGDPQHF. CDR3 sequence (DNA): TGCGCCAGCAGCCTCGGGACAGGGGGGGACCCCCAGCATTTT.

The chain uses TRBV10-2 and TRBJ1-1; D is undetermined. CDR3 length: 12 amino acids. The germline V and J ends were trimmed by 8 bases and 5 bases, with 12 bases remaining between them. CDR1 and CDR2 from the germline V gene are WSHSY and SAAADI. The CDR3 DNA sequence: TGCGCCAGCTCGGACGGTAGGACTGAAGCTTTCTTT. Its protein is CASSDGRTEAFF.

The gene calls are TRBV9 and TRBJ2-1; D possibly corresponds to TRBD2 (5 bases). CDR3 length: 14 amino acids. CDR1 and CDR2 from the germline V gene are SGDLS and YYNGEE. V was shortened by 0 bases and J by 1 base, with 5 bases between the two germline ends. In nucleotides, the CDR3 is TGTGCCAGCAGCGTAGGGACTTCCTACAATGAGCAGTTCTTC. Translation gives CASSVGTSYNEQFF.

J is TRBJ2-2 and V is TRBV7-2, with TRBD2 as a possible D gene (6 bases). Germline V lookup: CDR1 SGHTA, CDR2 FQGNSA. The V and J ends lost 5 bases and 0 bases respectively, with 13 bases between them. CDR3 length equals 16 residues. The CDR3 reads CASSLTGTPNTGELFF. The CDR3 nucleotides read TGTGCCAGCAGCCTGACCGGGACTCCGAACACCGGGGAGCTGTTTTTT.

This chain links TRBV5-1 with TRBJ2-5; 8 bases line up with TRBD1. In germline, CDR1 is SGHRS, CDR2 YFSETQ. Germline trimming cut 0 bases from V and 2 bases from J; bases unmatched to any gene: 6. This CDR3 region has 16 residues. The CDR3 nucleotides read TGCGCCAGCAGCTTGGGGGACAGGTGGGGTCAAGAGACCCAGTACTTC. It specifies CASSLGDRWGQETQYF. Complete variable domain (other parts from reference TRBV5-1 and TRBJ2-5): KAGVTQTPRYLIKTRGQQVTLSCSPISGHRSVSWYQQTPGQGLQFLFEYFSETQRNKGNFPGRFSGRQFSNSRSEMNVSTLELGDSALYLCASSLGDRWGQETQYFGPGTRLLVL.

The chain combines TRBV27 with TRBJ2-7; no clear D. The CDR3 is made up of 16 amino acids. Germline V lookup: CDR1 MNHEY, CDR2 SMNVEV (reference sequence). Trimming took off 0 bases at V and 2 bases at J, with 14 bases between the two ends. Written as DNA, the CDR3 is TGTGCCAGCAGTTTATCGCCGGCAGTCCGCACCTACGAGCAGTACTTC. This translates into CASSLSPAVRTYEQYF.

In its sample, this clonotype was seen a few times. The chain employs TRBV27 and TRBJ2-2; 9 positions agree with TRBD2. The V gene end was trimmed by 2 bases and the J gene end by 3 bases; junction bases not matched to a gene: 13. The CDR3 runs to 19 residues. CDR1 and CDR2 (germline): MNHEY, SMNVEV (reference sequence). The CDR3 region is CASSLIAGVFDLDTGELFF. CDR3 coding DNA: TGTGCCAGCAGTTTAATAGCGGGGGTGTTCGATTTAGACACCGGGGAGCTGTTTTTT.

This clonotype was counted a few times. The chain combines TRBV6-5 with TRBJ2-1, with TRBD1 matching over 8 bases. The germline V gene encodes CDR1 MNHEY and CDR2 SVGAGI. With V trimmed by 8 bases and J by 9 bases, 6 bases remained unmatched. CDR3 length: 12 amino acids. The DNA for the CDR3 is TGTGCCAGCTCGGACAGGGCTCGTGAGCAGTTCTTC. Its translation: CASSDRAREQFF.

This clonotype appeared a few times. The rearrangement joins TRBV9 to TRBJ2-2, with a weak D call TRBD1 (5 bases). Trimming removed 1 base at V and 3 bases at J, with 10 bases between. The germline V gene has CDR1 SGDLS and CDR2 YYNGEE. The CDR3 sequence is 15 residues long. CDR3 sequence reads: CASSVRGRDTGELFF. The DNA for the CDR3 is TGTGCCAGCAGCGTACGCGGCAGGGACACCGGGGAGCTGTTTTTT.

This clonotype has just a few counts. This chain connects TRBV5-1 to TRBJ2-3; D not resolved. There are 14 residues in the CDR3. With 6 bases removed from V and 2 bases from J, the gap between germline ends came to 13 bases. Germline CDR1 and CDR2: SGHRS and YFSETQ. The CDR3 sequence is CASTLVGFTDTQYF. The CDR3 coding sequence is TGCGCCAGCACATTAGTGGGCTTCACAGATACGCAGTATTTT.

On this clonotype: Sequence at one end of the junction differs from germline and may be a read error. The gene calls are TRBV7-2 and TRBJ2-2; 13 bases are shared with TRBD2. Germline lookup yields CDR1 SGHTA and CDR2 FQGNSA. The CDR3 extends over 16 amino acids. The CDR3 sequence: CDSKGTSGENTGELFF. CDR3 nucleotides: TGTGACAGCAAAGGGACTAGCGGGGAAAACACCGGGGAGCTGTTTTTT.

This clonotype has only a few counts. The chain carries TRBV5-6 and TRBJ2-2; D unclear. Looked up from germline, CDR1 is SGHDT and CDR2 is YYEEEE. This CDR3 has 12 amino acids. V was clipped by 3 bases and J by 6 bases, with 6 bases between them. In DNA form, the CDR3 reads TGTGCCAGCAGCTGGCGGCCCGGGGAGCTGTTTTTT. The encoded protein is CASSWRPGELFF. Filled out from reference TRBV5-6 and TRBJ2-2, the complete variable domain reads DAGVTQSPTHLIKTRGQQVTLRCSPKSGHDTVSWYQQALGQGPQFIFQYYEEEERQRGNFPDRFSGHQFPNYSSELNVNALLLGDSALYLCASSWRPGELFFGEGSRLTVL.

The chain uses TRBV20-1 and TRBJ1-5, with D hard to call. V was trimmed by 4 bases and J by 0 bases, leaving 19 bases between them. CDR1 DFQATT and CDR2 SNEGSKA come from the germline V gene (reference sequence). The CDR3 has 17 amino acids. CDR3 nucleotides: TGCAGTGCTAAAGAGGACGGACCAATTTATAGCAATCAGCCCCAGCATTTT. Protein product: CSAKEDGPIYSNQPQHF.

This clonotype was detected ten times or more. The CDR3 spells CASSLYGYEQYF. DNA for the CDR3: TGCGCCAGCAGCTTGTACGGCTACGAGCAGTACTTC. The chain couples TRBV5-1 to TRBJ2-7; D is uncertain. The V gene's germline CDR1 is SGHRS and CDR2 YFSETQ. This CDR3 is 12 amino acids long. V dropped 1 base and J dropped 3 bases, with 5 bases sitting between them.

This clonotype was seen a handful of times. V usage is TRBV7-9 and J usage is TRBJ2-5, with D uncertain. The CDR3 sequence is 14 residues long. Trimming removed 5 bases at V and 5 bases at J, with 15 bases between. CDR1 is SEHNR and CDR2 is FQNEAQ in the germline V gene (reference sequence). CDR3 protein: CASSKTPLKETQYF. CDR3 nucleotide sequence: TGTGCCAGCAGCAAGACCCCTCTCAAGGAGACCCAGTACTTC.

The table lists this clonotype with a few counts. This rearrangement joins TRBV3-1 to TRBJ1-1; D is possibly TRBD1 (6 bases). The germline V gene encodes CDR1 LGHDT and CDR2 YNNKEL (reference sequence). CDR3 length: 15 residues. The V end was cut by 5 bases, the J end by 1 base, with 14 bases between. This chain's CDR3 is CASSGDISANTEAFF. CDR3 DNA sequence: TGTGCCAGCAGCGGGGACATCTCAGCGAACACTGAAGCTTTCTTT.

The chain joins TRBV5-1 to TRBJ1-5; D may be TRBD1 (6 bases). The germline V gene has CDR1 SGHRS and CDR2 YFSETQ. The V and J ends lost 1 base and 4 bases respectively, with 9 bases between them. CDR3 length: 14 residues. CDR3 protein: CASSLTTGNQPQHF. In nucleotides, the CDR3 is TGCGCCAGCAGCTTGACAACAGGGAATCAGCCCCAGCATTTT.

This clonotype was detected only once. The chain uses TRBV7-9 and TRBJ1-1; 9 bases align to TRBD1. This CDR3 comprises 16 residues. V lost 3 bases, J lost 6 bases, and 11 bases stayed unmatched. Germline V gene data show CDR1 as SEHNR and CDR2 as FQNEAQ (reference sequence). The CDR3 here is CASSFPPGTGRPEAFF. CDR3 coding DNA: TGTGCCAGCAGCTTCCCCCCCGGGACAGGGAGGCCTGAAGCTTTCTTT.

The genes are TRBV7-9 and TRBJ2-1, with a possible D match to TRBD2 (5 bases). The CDR3 has 17 amino acids. V was cut by 5 bases and J by 0 bases, with 17 bases left in between. The germline gives CDR1 SEHNR, CDR2 FQNEAQ (reference sequence). The DNA of the CDR3 is TGTGCCAGCAGCCAGACTCCGAGGGAGCCCTCCTACAATGAGCAGTTCTTC. Translated: CASSQTPREPSYNEQFF. Supplemented by reference TRBV7-9 and TRBJ2-1, the full variable domain reads DTGVSQNPRHKITKRGQNVTFRCDPISEHNRLYWYRQTLGQGPEFLTYFQNEAQLEKSRLLSDRFSAERPKGSFSTLEIQRTEQGDSAMYLCASSQTPREPSYNEQFFGPGTRLTVL.

The CDR3 region has the DNA TGTGCCAGCAGCTTGGAATGGGACTATGGCTACACCTTC. As protein: CASSLEWDYGYTF. The J gene is TRBJ1-2, the V gene TRBV5-6; the D is unclear. The germline gives CDR1 SGHDT, CDR2 YYEEEE. The germline V and J ends were trimmed by 0 bases and 3 bases, with 6 bases remaining between them. This CDR3 is built from 13 residues.

This clonotype has just a few counts. The chain uses TRBV6-5 and TRBJ2-2; 7 positions match TRBD2. V shed 2 bases and J 4 bases; nucleotides not matched to a gene: 7. The germline CDR1 and CDR2 sequences are MNHEY and SVGAGI. This CDR3 has 16 residues. As DNA, the CDR3 is TGTGCCAGCAGTTACCGCCTAGCGGAGCTCACCGGGGAGCTGTTTTTT. The encoded protein is CASSYRLAELTGELFF.

In its sample, this clonotype was seen a few times. V and J are TRBV6-5 and TRBJ2-5; TRBD2 might be the D (5 bases). The CDR3 has 14 residues. Trimming removed 0 bases at V and 1 base at J, with 6 bases between. The V gene's germline CDR1 is MNHEY and CDR2 SVGAGI. The CDR3 nucleotides read TGTGCCAGCAGTTACTCAGGGAGCCAAGAGACCCAGTACTTC. It specifies CASSYSGSQETQYF.

This clonotype was counted at least ten times. V and J are TRBV20-1 and TRBJ1-5; TRBD1 agrees at 10 bases. The length of the CDR3 is 14 residues. Looked up from germline, CDR1 is DFQATT and CDR2 is SNEGSKA (reference sequence). The trim removed 5 bases at V and 4 bases at J, leaving 5 bases unmatched. The CDR3 loop is CSALRDRGNQPQHF. The CDR3 DNA reads TGCAGTGCTTTGCGGGACAGGGGAAATCAGCCCCAGCATTTT.

This clonotype occurred a few times. The CDR3 coding sequence is TGCAGCGTTGTAGGTCATCTCACCGGGGAGCTGTTTTTT. It translates to CSVVGHLTGELFF. The chain recombines TRBV29-1 with TRBJ2-2; D gene ambiguous. Trimming removed 4 bases from V and 4 bases from J, with 10 bases in between. This CDR3 has 13 residues. Per germline, CDR1 SQVTM and CDR2 ANQGSEA.

The genes are TRBV3-1 and TRBJ2-1; D uncertain. This CDR3 has 16 amino acids. The germline V and J ends were trimmed by 4 bases and 0 bases, with 13 bases remaining between them. Germline V gives CDR1 LGHDT, CDR2 YNNKEL (reference sequence). In DNA form, the CDR3 reads TGTGCCAGCAGCCCTCGAAGCCCTAGCTCCTACAATGAGCAGTTCTTC. Its translation: CASSPRSPSSYNEQFF.

The J gene is TRBJ2-1, the V gene TRBV4-2; D gene unclear. The V gene's germline CDR1 is LGHNA and CDR2 YNFKEQ. CDR3 length equals 14 residues. Trimming stripped 0 bases from V and 10 bases from J, with 13 bases between. CDR3 protein: CASSQDSGRSEQFF. The CDR3 DNA is TGTGCCAGCAGCCAAGATTCTGGACGATCCGAGCAGTTCTTC.